This T cell receptor beta chain was sequenced during a study of blood T cell repertoires in COVID-19. Per the original data handling: Amplifying reference gene primers gave estimates of nucleated cell counts. Repertoires were generated with immunoSEQ multiplex PCR, while TCRdb's copy carries only in-frame clones and drops some. That table is the source of V, J and clone size, and D and trimming were worked out from the DNA. The sample has around 270,000 clones, 84% seen once. This TCR was recovered from a woman aged 40 to 55 who had recovered from COVID-19. The sequenced sample consisted of peripheral blood.

In nucleotides, the CDR3 is TGTGCCAGCAGCACCCGCAGGGTAAATTCAAACGGCTACACCTTC. Translation: CASSTRRVNSNGYTF. The chain uses TRBV11-2 and TRBJ1-2, with D maybe TRBD1 (5 bases). Germline loops: CDR1 SGHAT, CDR2 FQNNGV. The CDR3 loop spans 15 amino acids. V was trimmed by 5 bases and J by 8 bases, leaving 21 bases between them.